A selection of T cell receptor beta chains follows, all from one sample in a study of T cells after yellow fever vaccination. TCRdb re-derived calls from the 5' RACE reads in MiXCR, one entry per CDR3 protein. The sample includes around 120,000 distinct CDR3 sequences, roughly 15% of them seen just once. The starting material was CD8+ T cells sorted from PBMCs, obtained 5 days after the yellow fever booster vaccination. Receptor source: a young man who received the YFV17D yellow fever vaccine. CDR3s include the opening cysteine and the closing phenylalanine or tryptophan. Fields, in order: D gene, V gene, CDR3 length, clone size, J gene, CDR3 DNA, CDR3 protein. D genes are given only for firm matches. The size of a clone is reported for some rows only, either as once, few or many, or as a class for expanded clones.

d_call: -; v_call: TRBV11-2; cdr3_length: 15; clone_size: -; j_call: TRBJ2-7; cdr3_nt: TGTGCCAGCAGCTTAGGACTGCTCGGCTCCTACGAGCAGTACTTC; cdr3_aa: CASSLGLLGSYEQYF
d_call: -; v_call: TRBV7-9; cdr3_length: 15; clone_size: -; j_call: TRBJ2-1; cdr3_nt: TGTGCCAGCAGCTTAGTCGAGACAAATAACAATGAGCAGTTCTTC; cdr3_aa: CASSLVETNNNEQFF
d_call: TRBD1; v_call: TRBV6-2/TRBV6-3; cdr3_length: 16; clone_size: few; j_call: TRBJ2-2; cdr3_nt: TGTGCCAGCAGTTACTCCGGGGACAGGGACACCGGGGAGCTGTTTTTT; cdr3_aa: CASSYSGDRDTGELFF
d_call: -; v_call: TRBV24-1; cdr3_length: 13; clone_size: few; j_call: TRBJ1-2; cdr3_nt: TGTGCCACCCGCGGCGGAGCTAACTATGGCTACACCTTC; cdr3_aa: CATRGGANYGYTF
d_call: -; v_call: TRBV4-2; cdr3_length: 15; clone_size: few; j_call: TRBJ1-6; cdr3_nt: TGTGCCAGCAGAACAGGGATCCTGTCCGATTCACCCCTCCACTTT; cdr3_aa: CASRTGILSDSPLHF
d_call: -; v_call: TRBV10-3; cdr3_length: 14; clone_size: few; j_call: TRBJ2-5; cdr3_nt: TGTGCCATCAGTGAGACGGGGCCTCCAGAGACCCAGTACTTC; cdr3_aa: CAISETGPPETQYF
d_call: -; v_call: TRBV6-5; cdr3_length: 15; clone_size: -; j_call: TRBJ1-2; cdr3_nt: TGTGCCAGCACAACAAGGCTTGGAGGTCCCTATGGCTACACCTTC; cdr3_aa: CASTTRLGGPYGYTF
d_call: TRBD2; v_call: TRBV7-3; cdr3_length: 15; clone_size: -; j_call: TRBJ2-1; cdr3_nt: TGTGCCAGCAGCTATACTAGCGGGGGGGCCCAGGAGCAGTTCTTC; cdr3_aa: CASSYTSGGAQEQFF
d_call: -; v_call: TRBV11-2; cdr3_length: 14; clone_size: few; j_call: TRBJ2-2; cdr3_nt: TGTGCCAGCAGCTTAGGGCCGAACACCGGGGAGCTGTTTTTT; cdr3_aa: CASSLGPNTGELFF
d_call: -; v_call: TRBV9; cdr3_length: 14; clone_size: -; j_call: TRBJ1-1; cdr3_nt: TGTGCCAGCAGCGTAGAAGGGGTGCACACTGAAGCTTTCTTT; cdr3_aa: CASSVEGVHTEAFF
d_call: -; v_call: TRBV23-1; cdr3_length: 14; clone_size: -; j_call: TRBJ2-5; cdr3_nt: TGCGCCAGCAGTCCTGTGGAAACCCAAGAGACCCAGTACTTC; cdr3_aa: CASSPVETQETQYF
d_call: TRBD1; v_call: TRBV20-1; cdr3_length: 15; clone_size: few; j_call: TRBJ2-4; cdr3_nt: TGCAGTGCTAGCCCTAGACAGGGGTGGGGGAACATTCAGTACTTC; cdr3_aa: CSASPRQGWGNIQYF
d_call: TRBD1; v_call: TRBV4-3; cdr3_length: 16; clone_size: -; j_call: TRBJ1-2; cdr3_nt: TGCGCCAGCAGCCAAAAGGACAGGCCGCGAGCCTATGGCTACACCTTC; cdr3_aa: CASSQKDRPRAYGYTF
d_call: -; v_call: TRBV27; cdr3_length: 15; clone_size: -; j_call: TRBJ2-1; cdr3_nt: TGTGCCAGCGGGCCGGGGGACTCGACCTACAATGAGCAGTTCTTC; cdr3_aa: CASGPGDSTYNEQFF
d_call: -; v_call: TRBV4-1; cdr3_length: 15; clone_size: few; j_call: TRBJ2-5; cdr3_nt: TGCGCCAGCAGCCAAGTGGACAGCGTACAAGAGACCCAGTACTTC; cdr3_aa: CASSQVDSVQETQYF
d_call: -; v_call: TRBV20-1; cdr3_length: 15; clone_size: few; j_call: TRBJ1-6; cdr3_nt: TGCAGTGCTAGCATACTACAGGGCTGGAGTTCACCCCTCCACTTT; cdr3_aa: CSASILQGWSSPLHF
d_call: -; v_call: TRBV11-2; cdr3_length: 11; clone_size: few; j_call: TRBJ2-1; cdr3_nt: TGTGCCAGCAGAGTAGAGGTTGAGCAGTTCTTC; cdr3_aa: CASRVEVEQFF
d_call: -; v_call: TRBV15; cdr3_length: 15; clone_size: few; j_call: TRBJ2-4; cdr3_nt: TGTGCCACCAGCAGACTATTTTCCGGCAAAAACATTCAGTACTTC; cdr3_aa: CATSRLFSGKNIQYF
d_call: -; v_call: TRBV27; cdr3_length: 11; clone_size: once; j_call: TRBJ2-5; cdr3_nt: TGTGCCAGCAGACATAGGATGACCCAGTACTTC; cdr3_aa: CASRHRMTQYF
d_call: TRBD1; v_call: TRBV29-1; cdr3_length: 16; clone_size: -; j_call: TRBJ2-6; cdr3_nt: TGCAGCGTCAGGGGACAGGCGAACTCTGGGGCCAACGTCCTGACTTTC; cdr3_aa: CSVRGQANSGANVLTF
d_call: -; v_call: TRBV7-9; cdr3_length: 11; clone_size: -; j_call: TRBJ2-2; cdr3_nt: TGTGCCAGTACGAACACCGGGGAGCTGTTTTTT; cdr3_aa: CASTNTGELFF
d_call: -; v_call: TRBV20-1; cdr3_length: 15; clone_size: few; j_call: TRBJ1-3; cdr3_nt: TGCAGTGCTAGGGAAGGGGACCTCTCTGGAAACACCATATATTTT; cdr3_aa: CSAREGDLSGNTIYF
d_call: -; v_call: TRBV7-8; cdr3_length: 17; clone_size: -; j_call: TRBJ1-5; cdr3_nt: TGTGCCAGCAGCCTTCCGACAGGACCGATTAGCAATCAGCCCCAGCATTTT; cdr3_aa: CASSLPTGPISNQPQHF
d_call: TRBD1; v_call: TRBV6-5; cdr3_length: 13; clone_size: few; j_call: TRBJ2-7; cdr3_nt: TGTGCCAGCAGTTACTCAGCAGGGGGCGAGCAGTACTTC; cdr3_aa: CASSYSAGGEQYF
d_call: -; v_call: TRBV27; cdr3_length: 11; clone_size: -; j_call: TRBJ2-3; cdr3_nt: TGTGCCAGCCGCTATGCAGATACGCAGTATTTT; cdr3_aa: CASRYADTQYF
d_call: TRBD1; v_call: TRBV10-3; cdr3_length: 15; clone_size: -; j_call: TRBJ2-1; cdr3_nt: TGTGCCATCAGTGGGGACAGGGCCGGGGTGAATGAGCAGTTCTTC; cdr3_aa: CAISGDRAGVNEQFF
d_call: -; v_call: TRBV5-4; cdr3_length: 13; clone_size: -; j_call: TRBJ2-5; cdr3_nt: TGTGCCAGCAGCTTGGAGGAGACGGAGACCCAGTACTTC; cdr3_aa: CASSLEETETQYF
d_call: TRBD2; v_call: TRBV11-2; cdr3_length: 19; clone_size: -; j_call: TRBJ2-1; cdr3_nt: TGTGCCAGCAGCACCAGCAGACTAGCGGGGGGGCCAGGTGAGAATGAGCAGTTCTTC; cdr3_aa: CASSTSRLAGGPGENEQFF
d_call: -; v_call: TRBV27; cdr3_length: 13; clone_size: few; j_call: TRBJ1-5; cdr3_nt: TGTGCCAGCAGTTTATCCCCCGATCAGCCCCAGCATTTT; cdr3_aa: CASSLSPDQPQHF
d_call: -; v_call: TRBV19; cdr3_length: 16; clone_size: -; j_call: TRBJ2-5; cdr3_nt: TGTGCCAGTAGTATGAATAAGGATTTTATGGGAGAGACCCAGTACTTC; cdr3_aa: CASSMNKDFMGETQYF
d_call: TRBD2; v_call: TRBV2; cdr3_length: 14; clone_size: once; j_call: TRBJ2-3; cdr3_nt: TGTGCCAGCTGGCGGGGGGGTATCACAGATACGCAGTATTTT; cdr3_aa: CASWRGGITDTQYF
d_call: -; v_call: TRBV9; cdr3_length: 15; clone_size: -; j_call: TRBJ2-3; cdr3_nt: TGTGCCAGCAGCGTAGGAACGAGGGCGACAGATACGCAGTATTTT; cdr3_aa: CASSVGTRATDTQYF
d_call: TRBD2; v_call: TRBV27; cdr3_length: 17; clone_size: -; j_call: TRBJ2-3; cdr3_nt: TGTGCCAGCAGTATCATTGGACTAGCGGGGGTCACAGATACGCAGTATTTT; cdr3_aa: CASSIIGLAGVTDTQYF
d_call: TRBD2; v_call: TRBV7-6; cdr3_length: 16; clone_size: few; j_call: TRBJ2-1; cdr3_nt: TGTGCCAGCAGCTTAGATATGCGGGGGGGGCAAAATGAGCAGTTCTTC; cdr3_aa: CASSLDMRGGQNEQFF
d_call: -; v_call: TRBV19; cdr3_length: 15; clone_size: -; j_call: TRBJ1-5; cdr3_nt: TGTGCCAGTAGTAGTTCCACAGTTCGCAATCAGCCCCAGCATTTT; cdr3_aa: CASSSSTVRNQPQHF
d_call: -; v_call: TRBV6-4; cdr3_length: 15; clone_size: many; j_call: TRBJ2-1; cdr3_nt: TGTGCCAGCAGTGACGGCACGGACCCCTACAATGAGCAGTTCTTC; cdr3_aa: CASSDGTDPYNEQFF
d_call: -; v_call: TRBV4-3; cdr3_length: 17; clone_size: few; j_call: TRBJ2-6; cdr3_nt: TGCGCCAGCAGCCAAGATCAAGGGTCCCCAGGGGCCAACGTCCTGACTTTC; cdr3_aa: CASSQDQGSPGANVLTF
d_call: -; v_call: TRBV10-1; cdr3_length: 13; clone_size: few; j_call: TRBJ2-2; cdr3_nt: TGCGCCAGCAGTGGGTGGGACACCGGGGAGCTGTTTTTT; cdr3_aa: CASSGWDTGELFF
d_call: TRBD1; v_call: TRBV27; cdr3_length: 15; clone_size: -; j_call: TRBJ2-2; cdr3_nt: TGTGCCAGCAGTCCTCGGACAGGGATCACCGGGGAGCTGTTTTTT; cdr3_aa: CASSPRTGITGELFF
d_call: TRBD1; v_call: TRBV9; cdr3_length: 17; clone_size: few; j_call: TRBJ2-1; cdr3_nt: TGTGCCAGCAGCGTAGCCCGGACAGGTCCCCTAGTACTGGAGCAGTTCTTC; cdr3_aa: CASSVARTGPLVLEQFF
d_call: -; v_call: TRBV7-6; cdr3_length: 22; clone_size: few; j_call: TRBJ2-6; cdr3_nt: TGTGCCAGCAGCTTAACCCGACTGGGACCGGACCTGATAAACTCTGGGGCCAACGTCCTGACTTTC; cdr3_aa: CASSLTRLGPDLINSGANVLTF
d_call: -; v_call: TRBV4-1; cdr3_length: 15; clone_size: -; j_call: TRBJ2-1; cdr3_nt: TGCGCCAGCAGCCAAGAAGAGCTAGCGATACATGAGCAGTTCTTC; cdr3_aa: CASSQEELAIHEQFF